This TCR beta chain was recorded in a study of shared clonotypes between healthy human individuals. Study overall: The study used three CD4 naive, three CD4 memory, two CD8 naive and one CD8 memory plate per donor. Study outcomes and limitations: The study found lower generation probabilities in non-shared clonotypes than in those shared by all four donors. Depth was large, yet rarefaction showed that sorted-subset sequencing was incomplete.

A note on this clone: Its antigen is undetermined.

TCRdb's copy holds only in-frame clones and misses some; the assay was immunoSEQ multiplex PCR. The top ten clones hold less than 2% of a sample with around 1,900,000 clones, roughly 95% of them seen once. CD8 cells regarded as naive lacked CD45RO, were positively chosen for CCR7, and omitted terminally differentiated effector memory CD45RA+ cells. This CDR3 is 14 amino acids long. Germline V CDR1 and CDR2: MNHNS, SASEGT. The V end was cut by 5 bases, the J end by 1 base, with 9 bases between. This TCR was sampled from a man aged 18-30 years in good health. Some clones in this sample may be carry-over from other donors' samples. Input material: naive CD8+ T cells from PBMCs. V gene TRBV6-1 combines with J gene TRBJ1-5, with unresolved D. This chain's CDR3 is CASSRGRSNQPQHF. The CDR3 nucleotides read TGTGCCAGCAGTCGGGGTAGGAGCAATCAGCCCCAGCATTTT.